The table lists the clone carrying this T cell receptor beta chain with a count of one. The antigen is unknown. This record belongs to a study of T cell responses to AZD1222 COVID-19 vaccine. Study-wide points: Donors in the cohort were predominantly white British and more often female, and clonal diversity was possibly underestimated. The peak T cell response came first, and repertoires were sampled only after it. The reported proportion of spike-specific TCRs targeting unmutated variant regions was nearly half. When two AZD1222 doses had been given, Spike-specific TCR breadth and depth rose.

Repertoires were generated with immunoSEQ multiplex PCR, while TCRdb's copy carries only in-frame clones and drops some. The sample includes 120,000 to 150,000 clones, 92% of them seen just once. The V gene's germline CDR1 is MNHEY and CDR2 SMNVEV (reference sequence). The CDR3 totals 14 residues. Trimming removed 5 bases from V and 2 bases from J, with 12 bases in between. The chain links TRBV27 to TRBJ1-2; D gene unclear. The input for sequencing was peripheral blood, taken 28 days after the second AZD1222 dose. This receptor was obtained from an adult who received the AZD1222 COVID-19 vaccine. The CDR3 sequence: CASSLDGKNYGYTF. CDR3 coding DNA: TGTGCCAGCAGTCTGGACGGTAAAAACTATGGCTACACCTTC.